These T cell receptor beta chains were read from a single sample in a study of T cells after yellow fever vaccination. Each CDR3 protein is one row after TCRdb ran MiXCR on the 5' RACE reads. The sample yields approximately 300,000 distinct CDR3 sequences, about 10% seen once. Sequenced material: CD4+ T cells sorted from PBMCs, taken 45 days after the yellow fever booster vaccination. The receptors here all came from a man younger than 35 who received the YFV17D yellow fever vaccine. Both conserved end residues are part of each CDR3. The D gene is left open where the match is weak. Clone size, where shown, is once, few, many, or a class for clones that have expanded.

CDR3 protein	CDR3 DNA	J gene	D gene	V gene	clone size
CASSLEGAVNQPQHF	TGCGCCAGCAGCTTGGAGGGGGCTGTCAATCAGCCCCAGCATTTT	TRBJ1-5	TRBD1	TRBV5-1	few
CASSSTTGSYEQYF	TGTGCCAGCAGCTCGACGACGGGCTCCTACGAGCAGTACTTC	TRBJ2-7	.	TRBV7-9	many
CASSPVYEAFF	TGTGCCAGCAGCCCCGTCTATGAAGCTTTCTTT	TRBJ1-1	.	TRBV7-9	.
CASSPTGWGYNEQFF	TGTGCCAGCTCACCAACCGGGTGGGGCTACAATGAGCAGTTCTTC	TRBJ2-1	.	TRBV18	.
CASSEFQGYNEQFF	TGTGCCAGCAGTGAATTCCAGGGGTACAATGAGCAGTTCTTC	TRBJ2-1	.	TRBV2	.
CASSEQGVYEQYF	TGTGCCAGCAGTGAACAGGGCGTCTACGAGCAGTACTTC	TRBJ2-7	.	TRBV12-3/TRBV12-4	.
CASSGGSLNNQPQHF	TGTGCCAGCAGTGGCGGGTCCCTAAACAATCAGCCCCAGCATTTT	TRBJ1-5	.	TRBV2	.
CSARPGQLTEAFF	TGCAGTGCTAGACCGGGACAGCTCACTGAAGCTTTCTTT	TRBJ1-1	TRBD1	TRBV20-1	.
CASSHVGNSEAFF	TGCGCCAGCAGCCATGTGGGGAACTCCGAAGCTTTCTTT	TRBJ1-1	.	TRBV4-1	few
CATSRDTRRVDTQYF	TGTGCCACCAGCAGAGATACGCGTAGGGTCGATACGCAGTATTTT	TRBJ2-3	.	TRBV15	.
CASSQESPGFLGSPLHF	TGCGCCAGCAGCCAAGAAAGTCCAGGGTTCTTAGGATCACCCCTCCACTTT	TRBJ1-6	.	TRBV4-3	few
CASSVAGKTGELFF	TGTGCCAGCAGCGTAGCCGGGAAGACCGGGGAGCTGTTTTTT	TRBJ2-2	.	TRBV7-3	few
CASSSRPVTGGAETQYF	TGTGCCAGCAGCTCCCGCCCGGTCACAGGGGGCGCAGAGACCCAGTACTTC	TRBJ2-5	TRBD1	TRBV7-2	.
CASSITGNQPQHF	TGTGCCAGCAGTATAACGGGGAATCAGCCCCAGCATTTT	TRBJ1-5	.	TRBV12-3/TRBV12-4	.
CASSLRGPGGEQFF	TGCGCCAGCAGCTTGCGGGGGCCGGGGGGTGAGCAGTTCTTC	TRBJ2-1	.	TRBV5-1	few
CASSPEGAGRNQPQHF	TGTGCCAGCAGTCCAGAGGGTGCCGGGCGGAATCAGCCCCAGCATTTT	TRBJ1-5	.	TRBV27	.
CASSKTGGPQTQYF	TGTGCCAGCAGCAAAACAGGGGGACCACAGACCCAGTACTTC	TRBJ2-5	TRBD1	TRBV7-2	few
CAISEMALSVDTQYF	TGTGCCATCAGTGAGATGGCCCTAAGTGTAGATACGCAGTATTTT	TRBJ2-3	.	TRBV10-3	many
CASSLGGSPSPLHF	TGTGCCAGCAGCTTAGGGGGGTCCCCTTCACCCCTCCACTTT	TRBJ1-6	.	TRBV7-2	few
CAITLQDSGNTIYF	TGTGCCATCACTTTACAGGACTCTGGAAACACCATATATTTT	TRBJ1-3	.	TRBV10-3	many
CASSSMAGGGTFYGYTF	TGTGCCAGCAGCTCTATGGCCGGGGGCGGGACATTCTATGGCTACACCTTC	TRBJ1-2	.	TRBV5-4	few
CASSLIVFAGGPSTDTQYF	TGTGCCAGCAGCTTAATCGTATTTGCGGGGGGCCCTAGCACAGATACGCAGTATTTT	TRBJ2-3	TRBD2	TRBV7-2	.
CASSLNGISANSPLHF	TGTGCCAGCAGCTTAAACGGAATTTCCGCTAATTCACCCCTCCACTTT	TRBJ1-6	.	TRBV7-2	.
CASSQEGRGANTGELFF	TGTGCCAGCAGCCAAGAAGGGCGGGGAGCAAACACCGGGGAGCTGTTTTTT	TRBJ2-2	.	TRBV3-2	.
CSVVIVHLETQYF	TGCAGCGTTGTGATCGTGCACTTGGAGACCCAGTACTTC	TRBJ2-5	.	TRBV29-1	few
CASSVAGGSRNQETQYF	TGTGCCAGCAGCGTAGCAGGGGGATCGAGGAACCAAGAGACCCAGTACTTC	TRBJ2-5	TRBD1	TRBV9	few
CASSLRQDSPLHF	TGTGCCAGCAGCTTACGACAGGATTCACCCCTCCACTTT	TRBJ1-6	.	TRBV11-2	few
CASSLDIGEYNEQFF	TGTGCCAGCAGCTTAGATATAGGGGAGTACAATGAGCAGTTCTTC	TRBJ2-1	.	TRBV7-2	.
CASSGMGGQHF	TGTGCCAGCTCGGGGATGGGAGGGCAGCATTTT	TRBJ1-5	.	TRBV18	few
CASSTPPSAGGKNTEAFF	TGCGCCAGCAGCACCCCTCCATCAGCAGGGGGTAAGAACACTGAAGCTTTCTTT	TRBJ1-1	TRBD1	TRBV5-1	.
CASSLQQGQETQYF	TGTGCCAGCAGCTTGCAACAGGGGCAAGAGACCCAGTACTTC	TRBJ2-5	TRBD1	TRBV5-5	.
CATSDRGLAGDTQYF	TGTGCCACCAGTGACCGGGGACTAGCGGGAGATACGCAGTATTTT	TRBJ2-3	TRBD2	TRBV24-1	few
CASSQGESDTQYF	TGCGCCAGCAGCCAAGGGGAGTCTGATACGCAGTATTTT	TRBJ2-3	.	TRBV4-1	.
CSGGNYQETQYF	TGCAGCGGTGGTAACTACCAAGAGACCCAGTACTTC	TRBJ2-5	.	TRBV29-1	.
CASSSKGQSNTGELFF	TGTGCCAGCAGCTCGAAGGGACAGTCAAACACCGGGGAGCTGTTTTTT	TRBJ2-2	TRBD1	TRBV7-9	few
CASSRAGGDTEAFF	TGTGCCAGCAGCCGGGCCGGCGGGGACACTGAAGCTTTCTTT	TRBJ1-1	.	TRBV7-3	.
CSVERDPGDTEAFF	TGCAGCGTGGAAAGGGACCCAGGGGACACTGAAGCTTTCTTT	TRBJ1-1	.	TRBV29-1	few
CASSLGNPSYNEQFF	TGTGCCAGCAGCTTGGGGAACCCCTCCTACAATGAGCAGTTCTTC	TRBJ2-1	.	TRBV7-2	.
CASSLNVLYNEQFF	TGTGCCAGCAGCTTAAACGTTTTATACAATGAGCAGTTCTTC	TRBJ2-1	.	TRBV7-9	many
CASSSPTASGANVLTF	TGTGCCAGCAGTTCCCCAACAGCCTCTGGGGCCAACGTCCTGACTTTC	TRBJ2-6	.	TRBV6-6	.